The following is a TCR beta chain sequence with its context. The repertoire was sequenced with immunoSEQ multiplex PCR; TCRdb's copy has only in-frame clones and lacks some. The sample contains some 520,000 clones, roughly nine tenths of which appear only once. These data come from a study of blood T cell repertoires in COVID-19. Study-wide context: Specimens from acute and convalescent COVID-19 originated in the United States, Italy and Spain.

Germline assignment: CDR1 SGHTA and CDR2 FQGNSA. V lost 2 bases and J 2 bases, leaving 10 bases between the germline ends. The CDR3 spans 15 residues. Seattle researchers signed up patients amid active infection and tracked them longitudinally. The chain links TRBV7-2 to TRBJ2-1; D unresolved. This TCR was recovered from a man aged 18 to 29 with COVID-19, enrolled during active disease. Sequenced material: peripheral blood. The CDR3 here is CASSLTADTYNEQFF. The CDR3 DNA sequence: TGTGCCAGCAGCTTAACGGCGGATACCTACAATGAGCAGTTCTTC.